This TCR beta chain was sequenced in a study of OX40 agonist ivuxolimab in advanced cancers. Overall study results and limits: CD8+ T cells averaged more expanded clones than CD4+.

Germline V gene lookup returns CDR1 LNHDA and CDR2 SQIVND (reference sequence). The V gene lost 6 bases and the J gene lost 0 bases, with 14 bases spanning the gap. The CDR3 extends over 15 amino acids. A word on this clone: The target antigen is unknown.

The repertoire was sequenced with immunoSEQ multiplex PCR; TCRdb's copy has only in-frame clones and lacks some. This sample has over 35,000 clones, with around 87% found just once. The chain carries TRBV19 and TRBJ1-2; D perhaps matches TRBD1 (5 bases). The starting material was CD4+ or CD8+ T cells sorted from blood, obtained in a trial of the OX40 agonist ivuxolimab. This TCR was recovered from an adult with an advanced solid tumor such as melanoma, head and neck, liver or kidney cancer. The CDR3, as DNA: TGTGCCAGTAGCCGGGACGTTCCTGCTAACTATGGCTACACCTTC. Translating it yields CASSRDVPANYGYTF.